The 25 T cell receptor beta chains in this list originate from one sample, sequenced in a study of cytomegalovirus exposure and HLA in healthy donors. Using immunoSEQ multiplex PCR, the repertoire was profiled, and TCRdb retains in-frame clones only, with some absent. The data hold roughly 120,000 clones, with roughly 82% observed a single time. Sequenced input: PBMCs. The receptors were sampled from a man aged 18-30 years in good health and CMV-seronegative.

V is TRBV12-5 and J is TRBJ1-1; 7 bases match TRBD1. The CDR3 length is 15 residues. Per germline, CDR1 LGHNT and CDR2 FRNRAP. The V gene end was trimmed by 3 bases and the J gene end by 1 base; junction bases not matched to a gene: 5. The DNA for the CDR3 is TGTGCTAGTGGTTTCTTCCAGGGGGGGAACACTGAAGCTTTCTTT. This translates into CASGFFQGGNTEAFF.

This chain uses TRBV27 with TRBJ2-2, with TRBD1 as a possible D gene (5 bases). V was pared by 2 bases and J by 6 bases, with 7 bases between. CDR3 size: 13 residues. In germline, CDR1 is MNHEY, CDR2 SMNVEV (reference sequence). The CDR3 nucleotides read TGTGCCAGCAGTTTACAGGGCGCCGGGGAGCTGTTTTTT. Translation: CASSLQGAGELFF.

The DNA of the CDR3 is TGTGCCAGCAGCCAAGGGGGAAATAACTATGGCTACACCTTC. Protein sequence: CASSQGGNNYGYTF. The V and J genes are TRBV7-9 and TRBJ1-2; tentative D call: TRBD1 (6 bases). This CDR3 has 14 residues. Trimming shortened V by 5 bases and J by 1 base, and 11 bases separated the two germline ends. The V gene's germline CDR1 is SEHNR and CDR2 FQNEAQ (reference sequence).

CDR3 amino acids: CASSLRMAGEQYF. CDR3 DNA sequence: TGTGCCAGCAGTTTAAGAATGGCGGGGGAGCAGTACTTC. The chain couples TRBV27 to TRBJ2-7; weak D call: TRBD2 (6 bases). The CDR3 consists of 13 residues. Germline CDR1 and CDR2: MNHEY and SMNVEV (reference sequence). The ends were cut back, 2 bases at V and 7 bases at J, with 12 bases in the middle.

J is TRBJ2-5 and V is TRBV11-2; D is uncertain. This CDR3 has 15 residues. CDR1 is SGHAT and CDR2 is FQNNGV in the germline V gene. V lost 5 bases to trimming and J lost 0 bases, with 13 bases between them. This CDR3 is CASSPLAGYQETQYF. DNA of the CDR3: TGTGCCAGCAGCCCCCTGGCAGGCTACCAAGAGACCCAGTACTTC.

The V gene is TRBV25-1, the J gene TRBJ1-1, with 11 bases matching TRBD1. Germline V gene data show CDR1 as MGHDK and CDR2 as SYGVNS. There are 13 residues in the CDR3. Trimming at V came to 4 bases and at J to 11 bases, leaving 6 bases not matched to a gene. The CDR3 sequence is CASSVTGTGGAFF. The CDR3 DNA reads TGTGCCAGCAGTGTAACCGGGACAGGGGGTGCTTTCTTT.

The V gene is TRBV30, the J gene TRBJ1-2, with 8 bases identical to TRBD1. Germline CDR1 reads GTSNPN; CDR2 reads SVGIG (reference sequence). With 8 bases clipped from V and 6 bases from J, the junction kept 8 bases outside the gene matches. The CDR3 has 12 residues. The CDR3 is CAGTGSDNGYTF. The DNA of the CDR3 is TGTGCCGGGACAGGTTCTGACAATGGCTACACCTTC.

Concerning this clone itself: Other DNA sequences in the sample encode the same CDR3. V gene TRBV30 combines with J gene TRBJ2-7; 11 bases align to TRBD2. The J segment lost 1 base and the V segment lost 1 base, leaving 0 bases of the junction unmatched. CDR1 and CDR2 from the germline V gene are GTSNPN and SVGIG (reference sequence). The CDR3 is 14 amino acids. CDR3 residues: CAWSGLAGSYEQYF. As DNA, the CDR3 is TGTGCCTGGAGTGGACTAGCGGGATCCTACGAGCAGTACTTC.

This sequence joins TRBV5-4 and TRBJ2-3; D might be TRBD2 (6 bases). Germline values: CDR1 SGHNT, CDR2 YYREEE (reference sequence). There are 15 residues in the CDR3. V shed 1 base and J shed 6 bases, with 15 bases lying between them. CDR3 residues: CASSLTGATGDTQYF. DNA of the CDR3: TGTGCCAGCAGCTTGACGGGAGCGACCGGGGATACGCAGTATTTT.

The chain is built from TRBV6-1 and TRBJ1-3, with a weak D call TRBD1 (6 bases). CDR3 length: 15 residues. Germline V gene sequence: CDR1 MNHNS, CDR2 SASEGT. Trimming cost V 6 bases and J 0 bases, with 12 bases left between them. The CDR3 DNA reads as TGTGCCAGCAGGCCCGGACAGCTCTCTGGAAACACCATATATTTT. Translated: CASRPGQLSGNTIYF.

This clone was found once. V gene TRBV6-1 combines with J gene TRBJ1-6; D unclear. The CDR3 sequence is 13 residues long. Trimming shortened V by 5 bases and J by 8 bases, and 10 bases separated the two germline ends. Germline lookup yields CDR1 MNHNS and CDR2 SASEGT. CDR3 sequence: CASSLRSDSPLHF. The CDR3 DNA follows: TGTGCCAGCAGTCTAAGATCTGATTCACCCCTCCACTTT.

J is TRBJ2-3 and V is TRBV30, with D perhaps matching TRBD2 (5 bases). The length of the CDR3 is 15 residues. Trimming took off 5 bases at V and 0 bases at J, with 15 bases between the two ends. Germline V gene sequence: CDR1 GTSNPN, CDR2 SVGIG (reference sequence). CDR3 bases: TGTGCCTGGTTAGCAAGCGGAGACAGCACAGATACGCAGTATTTT. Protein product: CAWLASGDSTDTQYF.

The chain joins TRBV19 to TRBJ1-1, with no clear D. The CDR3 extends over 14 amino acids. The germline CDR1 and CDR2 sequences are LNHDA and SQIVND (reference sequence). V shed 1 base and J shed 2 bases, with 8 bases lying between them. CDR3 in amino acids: CASSIGASNTEAFF. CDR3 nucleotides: TGTGCCAGTAGTATAGGGGCGAGCAACACTGAAGCTTTCTTT.

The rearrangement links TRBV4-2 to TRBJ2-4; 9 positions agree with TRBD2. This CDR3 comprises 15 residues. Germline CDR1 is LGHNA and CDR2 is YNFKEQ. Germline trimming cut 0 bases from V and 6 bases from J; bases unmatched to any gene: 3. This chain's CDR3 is CASSQDSGSGNIQYF. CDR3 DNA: TGTGCCAGCAGCCAAGATAGCGGGAGTGGAAACATTCAGTACTTC.

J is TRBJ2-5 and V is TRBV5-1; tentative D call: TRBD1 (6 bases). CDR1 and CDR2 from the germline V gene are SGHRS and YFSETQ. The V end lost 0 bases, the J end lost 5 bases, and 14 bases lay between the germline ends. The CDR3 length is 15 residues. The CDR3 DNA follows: TGCGCCAGCAGCTTGGCCCAGGGGATAGTCGAGACCCAGTACTTC. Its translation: CASSLAQGIVETQYF.

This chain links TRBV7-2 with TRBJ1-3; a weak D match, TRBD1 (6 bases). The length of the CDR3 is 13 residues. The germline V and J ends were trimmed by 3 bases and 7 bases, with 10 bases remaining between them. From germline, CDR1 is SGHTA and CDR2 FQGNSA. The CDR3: CASSFRQDNTIYF. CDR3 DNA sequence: TGTGCCAGCAGCTTTAGACAGGACAACACCATATATTTT.

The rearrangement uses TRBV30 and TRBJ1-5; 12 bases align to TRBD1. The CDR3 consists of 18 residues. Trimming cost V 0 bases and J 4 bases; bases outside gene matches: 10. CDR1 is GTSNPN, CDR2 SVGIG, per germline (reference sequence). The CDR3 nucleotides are TGTGCCTGGAGTGTTGGGACAGGGGGCCCCATGGGGAATCAGCCCCAGCATTTT. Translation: CAWSVGTGGPMGNQPQHF.

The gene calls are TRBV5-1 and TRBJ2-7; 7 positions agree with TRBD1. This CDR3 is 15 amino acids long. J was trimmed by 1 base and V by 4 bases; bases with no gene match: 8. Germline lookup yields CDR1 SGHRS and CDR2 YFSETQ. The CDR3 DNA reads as TGCGCCAGCAGCCGGGACAGCCGAGGTTCCTACGAGCAGTACTTC. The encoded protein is CASSRDSRGSYEQYF.

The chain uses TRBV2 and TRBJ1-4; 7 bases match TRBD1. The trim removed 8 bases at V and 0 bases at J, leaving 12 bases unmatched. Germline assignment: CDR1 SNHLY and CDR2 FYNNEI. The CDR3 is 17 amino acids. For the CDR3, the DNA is TGTGCCAGCGAAGGTAAAGGACAGGAAGCAACTAATGAAAAACTGTTTTTT. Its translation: CASEGKGQEATNEKLFF.

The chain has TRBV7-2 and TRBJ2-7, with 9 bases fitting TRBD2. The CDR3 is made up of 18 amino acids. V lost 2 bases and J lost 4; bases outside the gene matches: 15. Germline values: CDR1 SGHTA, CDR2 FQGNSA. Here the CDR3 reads CASSLSPSGADFRYEQYF. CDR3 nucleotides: TGTGCCAGCAGCTTATCGCCTAGCGGGGCGGATTTTAGGTACGAGCAGTACTTC.

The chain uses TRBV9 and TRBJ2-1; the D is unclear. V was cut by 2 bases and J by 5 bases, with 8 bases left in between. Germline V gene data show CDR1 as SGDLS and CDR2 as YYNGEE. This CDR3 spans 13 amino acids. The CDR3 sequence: CASSVWSDNEQFF. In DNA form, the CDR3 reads TGTGCCAGCAGCGTTTGGTCAGACAATGAGCAGTTCTTC. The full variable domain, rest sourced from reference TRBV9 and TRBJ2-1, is DSGVTQTPKHLITATGQRVTLRCSPRSGDLSVYWYQQSLDQGLQFLIQYYNGEERAKGNILERFSAQQFPDLHSELNLSSLELGDSALYFCASSVWSDNEQFFGPGTRLTVL.

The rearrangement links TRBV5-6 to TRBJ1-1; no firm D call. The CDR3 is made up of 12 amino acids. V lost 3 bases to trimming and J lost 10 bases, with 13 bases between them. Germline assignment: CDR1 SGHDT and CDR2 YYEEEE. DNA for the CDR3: TGTGCCAGCAGCTCCCCAGATGTTGTAGCTTTCTTT. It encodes CASSSPDVVAFF.

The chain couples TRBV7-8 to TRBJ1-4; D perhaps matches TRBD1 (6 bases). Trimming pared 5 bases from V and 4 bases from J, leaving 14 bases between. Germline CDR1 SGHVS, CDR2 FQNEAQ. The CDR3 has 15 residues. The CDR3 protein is CASSPEDSHNEKLFF. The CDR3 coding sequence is TGTGCCAGCAGCCCGGAGGACAGTCATAATGAAAAACTGTTTTTT.

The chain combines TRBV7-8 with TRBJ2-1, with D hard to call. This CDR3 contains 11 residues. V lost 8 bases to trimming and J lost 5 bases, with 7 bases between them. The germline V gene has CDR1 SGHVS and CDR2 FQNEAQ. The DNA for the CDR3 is TGTGCCAGCGTCTACCACAATGAGCAGTTCTTC. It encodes CASVYHNEQFF.

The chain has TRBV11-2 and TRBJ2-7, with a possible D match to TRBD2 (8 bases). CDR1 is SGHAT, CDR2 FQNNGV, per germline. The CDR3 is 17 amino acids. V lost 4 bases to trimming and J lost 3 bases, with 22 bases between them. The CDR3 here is CASSSIRGGQKDYEQYF. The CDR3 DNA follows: TGTGCCAGCAGCTCGATACGGGGGGGACAGAAGGACTACGAGCAGTACTTC.